The T cell receptor (beta chain) under discussion was sequenced for a study of response to subunit inactivated influenza vaccine. This clonotype occurred a few times. A single record per CDR3 protein comes from TCRdb applying MiXCR to the RT-PCR reads. The profile shows over 150,000 distinct CDR3 sequences, about 11% of them singletons. The CDR3 has 17 amino acids. V lost 0 bases and J lost 2, with 15 bases in between. Germline CDR1 SGHAT, CDR2 FQNNGV. The V and J genes are TRBV11-2 and TRBJ2-3, with a possible D match to TRBD2 (5 bases). The specimen was CD8+ T cells sorted from PBMCs, collected 23 to 25 months after vaccination. The origin of this receptor is a man between 50 and 69 years old who received an inactivated influenza vaccine. The CDR3 sequence: CASSLDHRTRATDTQYF. CDR3 bases: TGTGCCAGCAGCTTAGATCATAGGACGAGGGCCACAGATACGCAGTATTTT.